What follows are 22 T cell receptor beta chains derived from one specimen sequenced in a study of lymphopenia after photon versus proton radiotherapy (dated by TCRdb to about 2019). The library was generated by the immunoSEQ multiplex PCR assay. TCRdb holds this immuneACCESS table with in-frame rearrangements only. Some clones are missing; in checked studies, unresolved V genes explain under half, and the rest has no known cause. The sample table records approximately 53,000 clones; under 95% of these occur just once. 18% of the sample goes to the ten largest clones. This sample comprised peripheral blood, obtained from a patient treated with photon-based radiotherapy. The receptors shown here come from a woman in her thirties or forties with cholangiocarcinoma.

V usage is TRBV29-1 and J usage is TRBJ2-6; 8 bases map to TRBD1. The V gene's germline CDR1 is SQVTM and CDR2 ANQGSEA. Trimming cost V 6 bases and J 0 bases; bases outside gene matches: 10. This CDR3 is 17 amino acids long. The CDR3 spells CSVTTGVPISGANVLTF. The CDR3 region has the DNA TGCAGCGTCACGACAGGGGTTCCTATCTCTGGGGCCAACGTCCTGACTTTC.

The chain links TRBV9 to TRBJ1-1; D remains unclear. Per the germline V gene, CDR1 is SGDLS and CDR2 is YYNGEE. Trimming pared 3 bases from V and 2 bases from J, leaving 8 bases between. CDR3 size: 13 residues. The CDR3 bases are TGTGCCAGCAGCGCTAGACCTAACACTGAAGCTTTCTTT. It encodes CASSARPNTEAFF.

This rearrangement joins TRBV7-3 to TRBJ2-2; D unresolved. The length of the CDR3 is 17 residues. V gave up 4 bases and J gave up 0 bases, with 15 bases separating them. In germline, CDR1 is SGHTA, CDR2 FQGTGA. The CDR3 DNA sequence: TGTGCCAGCAGCTCCTACGGGCTCTCCACGAACACCGGGGAGCTGTTTTTT. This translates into CASSSYGLSTNTGELFF.

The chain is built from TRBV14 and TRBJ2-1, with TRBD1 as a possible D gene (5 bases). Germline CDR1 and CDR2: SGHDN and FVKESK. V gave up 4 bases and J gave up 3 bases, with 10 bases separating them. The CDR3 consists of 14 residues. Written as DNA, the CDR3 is TGTGCCAGCAGCCCTACGGACAACTACAATGAGCAGTTCTTC. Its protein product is CASSPTDNYNEQFF.

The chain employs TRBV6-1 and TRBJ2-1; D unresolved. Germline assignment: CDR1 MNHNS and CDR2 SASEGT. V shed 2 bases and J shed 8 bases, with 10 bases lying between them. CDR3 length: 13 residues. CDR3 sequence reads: CASSEYMVDEQFF. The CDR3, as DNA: TGTGCCAGCAGTGAATATATGGTGGATGAGCAGTTCTTC.

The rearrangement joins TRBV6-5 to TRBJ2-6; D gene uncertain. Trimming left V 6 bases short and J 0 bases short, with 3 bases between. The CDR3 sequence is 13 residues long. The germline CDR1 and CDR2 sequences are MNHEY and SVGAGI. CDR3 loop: CASRFSGANVLTF. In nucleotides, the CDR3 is TGTGCCAGCAGATTCTCTGGGGCCAACGTCCTGACTTTC.

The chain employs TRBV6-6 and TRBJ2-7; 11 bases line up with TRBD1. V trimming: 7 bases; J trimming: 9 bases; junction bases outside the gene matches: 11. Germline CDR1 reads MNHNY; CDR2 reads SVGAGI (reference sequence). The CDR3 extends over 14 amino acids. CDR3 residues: CASISGTGGFRQYF. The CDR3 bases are TGTGCCAGCATCTCCGGGACAGGGGGATTTCGGCAGTACTTC.

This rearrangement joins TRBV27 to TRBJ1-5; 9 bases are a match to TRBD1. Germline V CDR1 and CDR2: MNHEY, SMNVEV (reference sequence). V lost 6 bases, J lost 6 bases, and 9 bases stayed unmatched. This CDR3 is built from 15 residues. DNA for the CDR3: TGTGCCAGCAGCAGGACAGGGGAAATTCCTCAGCCCCAGCATTTT. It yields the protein CASSRTGEIPQPQHF.

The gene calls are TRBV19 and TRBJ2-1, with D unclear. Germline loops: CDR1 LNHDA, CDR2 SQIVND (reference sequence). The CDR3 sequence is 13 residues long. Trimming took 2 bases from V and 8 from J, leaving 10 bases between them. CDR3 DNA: TGTGCCAGTAGTATATGGGAATTCGATGAGCAGTTCTTC. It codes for CASSIWEFDEQFF.

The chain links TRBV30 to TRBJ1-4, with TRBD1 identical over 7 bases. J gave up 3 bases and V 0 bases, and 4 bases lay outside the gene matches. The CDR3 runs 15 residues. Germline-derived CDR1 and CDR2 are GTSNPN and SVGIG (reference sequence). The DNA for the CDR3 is TGTGCCTGGAGTGTAGGGACAGTTGCTAATGAAAAACTGTTTTTT. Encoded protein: CAWSVGTVANEKLFF.

DNA for the CDR3: TGTGCCAGCAGCCCCACGGGGGGAAGTCGGGAGCAGTACTTC. Amino acids: CASSPTGGSREQYF. The rearrangement joins TRBV11-2 to TRBJ2-7; TRBD2 agrees at 7 bases. Germline assignment: CDR1 SGHAT and CDR2 FQNNGV. Trimming at V came to 5 bases and at J to 7 bases, leaving 11 bases not matched to a gene. The CDR3 totals 14 residues.

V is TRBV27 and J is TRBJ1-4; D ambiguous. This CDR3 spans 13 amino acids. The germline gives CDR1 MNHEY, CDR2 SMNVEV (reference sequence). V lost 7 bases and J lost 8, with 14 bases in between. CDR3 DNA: TGTGCCAGCAATTCGGGGTTTGGGGAAAAACTGTTTTTT. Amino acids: CASNSGFGEKLFF.

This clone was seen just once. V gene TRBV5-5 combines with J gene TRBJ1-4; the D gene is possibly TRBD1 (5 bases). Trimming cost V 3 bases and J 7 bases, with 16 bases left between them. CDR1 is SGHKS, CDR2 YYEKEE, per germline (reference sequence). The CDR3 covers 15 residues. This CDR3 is CASSSYSIGAEKLFF. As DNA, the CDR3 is TGTGCCAGCAGCTCCTACAGCATAGGGGCTGAAAAACTGTTTTTT.

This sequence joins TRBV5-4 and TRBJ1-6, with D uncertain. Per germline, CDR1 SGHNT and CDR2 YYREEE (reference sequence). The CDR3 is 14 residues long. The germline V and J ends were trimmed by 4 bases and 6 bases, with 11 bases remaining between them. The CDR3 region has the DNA TGTGCCAGCAGCCAGCCGGACCCTAATTCACCCCTCCACTTT. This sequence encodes CASSQPDPNSPLHF.

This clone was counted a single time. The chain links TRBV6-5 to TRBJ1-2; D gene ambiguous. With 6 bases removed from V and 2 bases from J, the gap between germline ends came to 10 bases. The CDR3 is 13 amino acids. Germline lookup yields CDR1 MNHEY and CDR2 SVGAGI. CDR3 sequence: CASRDQVNYGYTF. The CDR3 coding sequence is TGTGCCAGCAGAGATCAGGTCAACTATGGCTACACCTTC.

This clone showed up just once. CDR3 DNA sequence: TGTGCCAGCAGTCGATTTCCCGGGACAGGGGGTTCCTATGGCTACACCTTC. It codes for CASSRFPGTGGSYGYTF. This chain links TRBV28 with TRBJ1-2, with 11 bases that match TRBD1. The CDR3 extends over 17 amino acids. The junction had 12 bases not matched to a gene; V was cut back by 5 bases and J by 4 bases. CDR1 MDHEN and CDR2 SYDVKM come from the germline V gene.

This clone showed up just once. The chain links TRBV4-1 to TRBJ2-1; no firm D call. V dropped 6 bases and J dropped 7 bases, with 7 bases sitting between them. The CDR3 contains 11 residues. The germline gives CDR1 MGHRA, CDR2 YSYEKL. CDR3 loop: CASRSWNEQFF. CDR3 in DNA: TGCGCCAGCAGGAGTTGGAATGAGCAGTTCTTC.

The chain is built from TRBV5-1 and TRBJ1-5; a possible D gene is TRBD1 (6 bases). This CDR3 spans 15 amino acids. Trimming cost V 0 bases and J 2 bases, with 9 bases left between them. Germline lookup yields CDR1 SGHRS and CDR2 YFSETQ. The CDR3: CASSLAGAGNQPQHF. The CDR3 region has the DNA TGCGCCAGCAGCTTGGCAGGGGCTGGCAATCAGCCCCAGCATTTT.

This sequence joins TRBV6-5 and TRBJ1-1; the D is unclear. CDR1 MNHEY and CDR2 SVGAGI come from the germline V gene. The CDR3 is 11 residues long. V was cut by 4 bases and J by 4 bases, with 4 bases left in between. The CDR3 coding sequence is TGTGCCAGCAGTTGGGGCACTGAAGCTTTCTTT. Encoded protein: CASSWGTEAFF.

Written as DNA, the CDR3 is TGTGCCAGCAGCCCGACAGGGGTTCGGGAAAAACTGTTTTTT. Translation: CASSPTGVREKLFF. This rearrangement joins TRBV9 to TRBJ1-4; TRBD1 matches 8 bases. This CDR3 region has 14 residues. The V segment lost 4 bases and the J segment 8 bases; nucleotides outside the gene matches: 7. Germline V lookup: CDR1 SGDLS, CDR2 YYNGEE.

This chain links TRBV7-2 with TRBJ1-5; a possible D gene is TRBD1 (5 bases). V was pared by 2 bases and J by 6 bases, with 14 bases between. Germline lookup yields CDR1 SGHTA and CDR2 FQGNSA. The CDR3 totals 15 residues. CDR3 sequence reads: CASSLSGTEFQPQHF. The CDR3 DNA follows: TGTGCCAGCAGCTTATCCGGGACGGAGTTTCAGCCCCAGCATTTT.

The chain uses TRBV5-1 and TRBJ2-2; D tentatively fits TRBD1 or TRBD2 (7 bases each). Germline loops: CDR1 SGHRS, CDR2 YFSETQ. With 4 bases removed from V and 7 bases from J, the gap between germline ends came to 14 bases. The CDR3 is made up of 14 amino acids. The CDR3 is CASSPDREGGELFF. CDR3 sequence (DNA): TGCGCCAGCAGCCCAGACAGGGAGGGCGGGGAGCTGTTTTTT.